These 8 T cell receptor beta chains came from one sample sequenced in a study of regulatory T cells in long-lasting Graves disease. Time point reported: newly diagnosed GD, antithyroid drugs for less than 3 months. RNA extracted from PBMCs served as the sequencing template. Both iRepertoire HTBI primers and Arm-PCR of CDR3 regions were used to build the TCR beta libraries. TCRdb ran MiXCR on the multiplex PCR reads and lists one entry per CDR3 protein. The sample contains roughly 430,000 distinct CDR3 sequences, about 15% of which appear only once. The same sample was also studied in work on T cells in Graves' hyperthyroidism and ophthalmopathy.

The sequences come from peripheral blood mononuclear cells (PBMCs), collected at new diagnosis, from a patient treated with antithyroid drugs. Every receptor here comes from a woman in her 30s with Graves disease.

This clonotype came up many times. Here the CDR3 DNA reads TGTGCCAGCTCAAAGGTCCGGGACCCCACCCCCTATGGCTACACCTTC. This gives the protein CASSKVRDPTPYGYTF. The gene calls are TRBV2 and TRBJ1-2; TRBD1 might be the D (5 bases). The V end was cut by 8 bases, the J end by 4 bases, with 23 bases between. The CDR3 extends over 16 amino acids. CDR1 is SNHLY, CDR2 FYNNEI, per germline. Variable domain in full (rest from reference TRBV2 and TRBJ1-2): EPEVTQTPSHQVTQMGQEVILRCVPISNHLYFYWYRQILGQKVEFLVSFYNNEISEKSEIFDDQFSVERPDGSNFTLKIRSTKLEDSAMYFCASSKVRDPTPYGYTFGSGTRLTVV.

In its sample, this clonotype was seen many times. V usage is TRBV12-3 or TRBV12-4 and J usage is TRBJ1-1, with TRBD1 matching 7 bases. The CDR3 is 16 amino acids. After removal of 5 bases from V and 1 base from J, the junction contained 10 bases not matched to a gene. CDR3 amino acids: CASSLGGWDRNTEAFF. The DNA for the CDR3 is TGTGCCAGCAGTCTAGGAGGGTGGGACAGGAACACTGAAGCTTTCTTT.

This clonotype was found many times. This sequence joins TRBV28 and TRBJ2-1, with 15 positions matching TRBD2. J gave up 5 bases and V 7 bases, and 6 bases lay outside the gene matches. Germline CDR1 reads MDHEN; CDR2 reads SYDVKM. The CDR3 length is 16 residues. CDR3 residues: CASKGLAGGRHNEQFF. For the CDR3, the DNA is TGTGCCAGCAAGGGACTAGCGGGAGGACGGCACAATGAGCAGTTCTTC.

A few counts support this clonotype. The rearrangement joins TRBV3-1 to TRBJ2-5; 11 nucleotides agree with TRBD2. Trimming at V came to 7 bases and at J to 3 bases, leaving 7 bases not matched to a gene. The germline CDR1 and CDR2 sequences are LGHDT and YNNKEL (reference sequence). This CDR3 spans 15 amino acids. CDR3 coding DNA: TGTGCCAGCACTACTTCGGGACTAGCGGAAGAGACCCAGTACTTC. It specifies CASTTSGLAEETQYF.

This clonotype came up once. V is TRBV19 and J is TRBJ2-2; no definite D call. Deletions cut 8 bases from V and 6 bases from J, with 10 bases between. The CDR3 runs 12 residues. Germline lookup yields CDR1 LNHDA and CDR2 SQIVND (reference sequence). CDR3 residues: CASSEQAGELFF. CDR3 bases: TGTGCCAGTTCCGAACAAGCCGGGGAGCTGTTTTTT.

Notes on this clonotype: This may stem from a read error, because a much larger clone lies one nucleotide away. The J gene is TRBJ1-1, the V gene TRBV7-9; 9 bases match TRBD1. Germline loops: CDR1 SEHNR, CDR2 FQNEAQ (reference sequence). The CDR3 loop spans 15 amino acids. CDR3 nucleotide sequence: TGTGTCAGCAGCTTAGTGACAGGGGGGAACACTGAAGCTTTCTTT. Protein sequence: CVSSLVTGGNTEAFF.

On this clonotype itself: This may be a read error, as it is one base from a much larger clone. The gene calls are TRBV6-1 and TRBJ1-5, with a possible D match to TRBD1 (6 bases). V gave up 6 bases and J gave up 6 bases, with 15 bases separating them. Germline assignment: CDR1 MNHNS and CDR2 SASEGT. The CDR3 covers 14 residues. CDR3 nucleotides: TGTGCCAGCAGCCTCCAGGGGATTTTTCAGCCCCAGCATTTT. Protein: CASSLQGIFQPQHF.

Note on this clonotype: A much larger clone sits a single nucleotide away, making a read error possible. Given the absence of the conserved phenylalanine or tryptophan at the CDR3 end, a read error is likely. The rearrangement links TRBV7-3 to TRBJ2-3; D is perhaps TRBD1 (7 bases). The CDR3 has 17 amino acids. V lost 2 bases and J 0 bases, leaving 15 bases between the germline ends. Germline CDR1 and CDR2: SGHTA and FQGTGA. CDR3 nucleotides: TGTGCCAGCAGCTTAGCAGGCGGGACAGCTAGCACAGATACGCAGTATTCT. It yields the protein CASSLAGGTASTDTQYS.